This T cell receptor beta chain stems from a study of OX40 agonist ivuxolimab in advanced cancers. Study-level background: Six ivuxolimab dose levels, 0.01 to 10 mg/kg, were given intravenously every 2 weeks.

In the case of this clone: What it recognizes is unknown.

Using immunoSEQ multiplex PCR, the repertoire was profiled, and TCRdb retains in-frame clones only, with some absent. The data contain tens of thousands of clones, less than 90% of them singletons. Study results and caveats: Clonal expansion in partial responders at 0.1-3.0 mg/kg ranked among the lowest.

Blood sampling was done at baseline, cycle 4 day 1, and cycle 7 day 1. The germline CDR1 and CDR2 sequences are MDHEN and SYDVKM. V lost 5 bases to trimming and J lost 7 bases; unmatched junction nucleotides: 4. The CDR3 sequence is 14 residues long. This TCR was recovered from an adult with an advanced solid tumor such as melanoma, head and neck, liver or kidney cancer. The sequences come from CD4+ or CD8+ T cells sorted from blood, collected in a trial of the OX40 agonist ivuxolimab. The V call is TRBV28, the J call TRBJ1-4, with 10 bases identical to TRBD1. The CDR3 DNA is TGTGCCAGCAGTCCCGGGGACAGGGGTGAAAAACTGTTTTTT. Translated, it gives CASSPGDRGEKLFF.